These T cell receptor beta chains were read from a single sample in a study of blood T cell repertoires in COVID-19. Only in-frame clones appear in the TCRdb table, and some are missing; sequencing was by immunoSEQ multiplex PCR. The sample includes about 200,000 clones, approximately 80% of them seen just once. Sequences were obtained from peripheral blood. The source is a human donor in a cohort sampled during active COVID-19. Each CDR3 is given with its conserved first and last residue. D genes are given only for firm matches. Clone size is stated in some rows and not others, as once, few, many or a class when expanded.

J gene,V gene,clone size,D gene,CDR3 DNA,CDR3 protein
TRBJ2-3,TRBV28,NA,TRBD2,TGTGCCAGCTACCAAGGGAGGGGTTCAGATACGCAGTATTTT,CASYQGRGSDTQYF
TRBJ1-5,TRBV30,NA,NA,TGTGCCTGGAATTCGCGAGGGTATAGCAATCAGCCCCAGCATTTT,CAWNSRGYSNQPQHF
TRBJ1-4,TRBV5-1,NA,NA,TGCGCCAGCAGCTTGGCCACAGCTTATAATGAAAAACTGTTTTTT,CASSLATAYNEKLFF
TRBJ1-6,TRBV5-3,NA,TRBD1,TGTGCCAGAAGCTGGGGCGGGACAGATAATTCACCCCTCCACTTT,CARSWGGTDNSPLHF
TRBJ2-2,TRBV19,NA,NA,TGTGCCAGCCGGGGGGCCGGGGGCCGCGACACCGGGGAGCTGTTTTTT,CASRGAGGRDTGELFF
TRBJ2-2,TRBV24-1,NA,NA,TGTGCCACCAGTGTCTCCCGGGAGTACACCGGGGAGCTGTTTTTT,CATSVSREYTGELFF
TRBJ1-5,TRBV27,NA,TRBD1,TGTGCCACCAGAGGACAGGGGCTCAATCAGCCCCAGCATTTT,CATRGQGLNQPQHF
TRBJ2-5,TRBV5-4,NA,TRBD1,TGTGCCAGCAGCTTGGGACAGGGCCCGACCCTCCAAGAGACCCAGTACTTC,CASSLGQGPTLQETQYF
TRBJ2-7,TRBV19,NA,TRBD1,TGTGCCAGTACCCCAGGGGGTGGCACCTACGAGCAGTACTTC,CASTPGGGTYEQYF
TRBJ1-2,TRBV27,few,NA,TGTGCCAGCAGTTTGGCGGCGGGAAACTATGGCTACACCTTC,CASSLAAGNYGYTF
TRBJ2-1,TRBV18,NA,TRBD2,TGTGCCAGCTCACCGTCCGGGACTAGCGGAGCTTACAATGAGCAGTTCTTC,CASSPSGTSGAYNEQFF
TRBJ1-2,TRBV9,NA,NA,TGTGCCAGCAGCGTAGGTTCCAGGGTTGGCTACACCTTC,CASSVGSRVGYTF
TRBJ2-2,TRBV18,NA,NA,TGTGCCAGCTCACCCGCAGGGGGGTCGAACACCGGGGAGCTGTTTTTT,CASSPAGGSNTGELFF
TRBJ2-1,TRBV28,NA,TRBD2,TGTGCCAGCAGTTCCCCCGCTAGCGGGGCGTACAATGAGCAGTTCTTC,CASSSPASGAYNEQFF
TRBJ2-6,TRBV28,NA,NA,TGTGCCAGCAGGCGCAGGGGTACTGGGGCCAACGTCCTGACTTTC,CASRRRGTGANVLTF
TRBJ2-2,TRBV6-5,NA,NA,TGTGCCAGCAGTCTCCTCCCCGGGGAGCTGTTTTTT,CASSLLPGELFF
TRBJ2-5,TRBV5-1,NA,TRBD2,TGCGCCAGCAAATATTTAGCGGGAGGCCAAGAGACCCAGTACTTC,CASKYLAGGQETQYF
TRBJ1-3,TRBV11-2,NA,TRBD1,TGTGCCAGCAGCTTGGGACAGGGAAAGGGCGGAAACACCATATATTTT,CASSLGQGKGGNTIYF
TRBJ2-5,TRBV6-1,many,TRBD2,TGTGCCAGCAGTGAAGCGCGTCTAGCGGAGAGAGAGACCCAGTACTTC,CASSEARLAERETQYF
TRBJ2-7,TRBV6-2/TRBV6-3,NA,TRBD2,TGTGCCAGCAGTTACCCGGGGACTAGCGGGAGGCGATTCTCGTACGAGCAGTACTTC,CASSYPGTSGRRFSYEQYF
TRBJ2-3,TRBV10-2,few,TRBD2,TGCGCCAGCAGCAGGACTAGCGGGATTCTTAACGCAGATACGCAGTATTTT,CASSRTSGILNADTQYF
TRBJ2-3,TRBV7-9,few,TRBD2,TGTGCCAGCAGCCGATCCGGCGGGGGAAGCACAGATACGCAGTATTTT,CASSRSGGGSTDTQYF
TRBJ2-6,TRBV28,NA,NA,TGTGCCAGCAGTTTCGGTCCCTCTGGGGCCAACGTCCTGACTTTC,CASSFGPSGANVLTF
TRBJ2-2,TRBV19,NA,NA,TGTGCCACTGACGGGACACGGCCCGGGGAGCTGTTTTTT,CATDGTRPGELFF
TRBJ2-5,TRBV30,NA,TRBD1,TGTGCCTGGAGTGTACGCGGGACAGGGAGAGAGACCCAGTACTTC,CAWSVRGTGRETQYF
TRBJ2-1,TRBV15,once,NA,TGTGCCTCCGCCGGGATTTACAATGAGCAGTTCTTC,CASAGIYNEQFF
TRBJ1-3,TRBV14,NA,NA,TGTGCCAGCAGCCAGGCTAACACCATATATTTT,CASSQANTIYF
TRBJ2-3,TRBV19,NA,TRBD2,TGTGCCAGTAGTTCCGGACTAGCGGGAGCGGGCACAGATACGCAGTATTTT,CASSSGLAGAGTDTQYF
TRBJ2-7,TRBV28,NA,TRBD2,TGTGCCAGCACCCTAGTCCGGGGGGGCTACGAGCAGTACTTC,CASTLVRGGYEQYF
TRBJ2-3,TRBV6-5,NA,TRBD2,TGTGCCAGCAGTTGGACTAGCGGGCGCACAGATACGCAGTATTTT,CASSWTSGRTDTQYF
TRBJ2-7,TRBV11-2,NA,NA,TGTGCCAGCAGCTTAGGGGCGGGGATTGGGTACGAGCAGTACTTC,CASSLGAGIGYEQYF
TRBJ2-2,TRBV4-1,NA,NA,TGCGCCAGCAGCCAAACCTACGGCACTAGTGTACCCGGGGAGCAGTTTTTT,CASSQTYGTSVPGEQFF
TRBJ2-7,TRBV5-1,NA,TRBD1,TGCGCCAGCAGCGTGAGGGTTGCAGGGGGCTACGAGCAGTACTTC,CASSVRVAGGYEQYF
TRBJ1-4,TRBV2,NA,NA,TGTGCCAGCAGCGAGTCCGGTCCCGGCAGGGAAAAACTGTTTTTT,CASSESGPGREKLFF
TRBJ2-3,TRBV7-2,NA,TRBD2,TGTGCCAGCAGCTTAGAAGGACTAGCGGGAAGGGCGGATACGCAGTATTTT,CASSLEGLAGRADTQYF
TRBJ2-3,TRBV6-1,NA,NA,TGTGCCAGCAGTGAAGCCCCCAGGATGGCAGATACGCAGTATTTT,CASSEAPRMADTQYF
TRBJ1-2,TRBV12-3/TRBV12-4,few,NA,TGTGCCAGCAGTTTCATCGGGGGAGGCTACACCTTC,CASSFIGGGYTF
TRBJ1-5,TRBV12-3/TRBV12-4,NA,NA,TGTGCCAGCAGTATGGGACAACAGGTAAAACATTTT,CASSMGQQVKHF
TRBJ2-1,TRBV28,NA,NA,TGTGCCAGCAGTTTAATCTGGCAGGGAGGAACTAGTGGAGGCAATGAGCAGTTCTTC,CASSLIWQGGTSGGNEQFF
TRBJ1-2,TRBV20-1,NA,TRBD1,TGCAGTGCTAGTTTAAGGACAGGGCGGCATGGCTACACCTTC,CSASLRTGRHGYTF
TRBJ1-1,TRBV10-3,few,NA,TGTGCCATCAGTGAGCTGCAGGACACTGAAGCTTTCTTT,CAISELQDTEAFF
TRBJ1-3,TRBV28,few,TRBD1,TGTGCCAGCACCACAGGGGGCTCTGGAAACACCATATATTTT,CASTTGGSGNTIYF
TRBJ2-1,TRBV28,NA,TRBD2,TGTGCCAGCAGTTCTGGGGGAGGGAACTACAATGAGCAGTTCTTC,CASSSGGGNYNEQFF
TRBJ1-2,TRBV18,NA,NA,TGTGCCAGCTCATCCCTCGACGGAGGGGTGGGTGGCTACACCTTC,CASSSLDGGVGGYTF
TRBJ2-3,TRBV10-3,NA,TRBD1,TGTGCCATCAGGGGACAGGGGTCAGATACGCAGTATTTT,CAIRGQGSDTQYF
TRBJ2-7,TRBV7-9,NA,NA,TGTGCCAGCAGCTTAGGGGTAGCGGAGAGCTCCTACGAGCAGTACTTC,CASSLGVAESSYEQYF
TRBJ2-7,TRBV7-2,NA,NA,TGTGCCAGCAGCTTAGTTGGCGGGCCCACCTACGAGCAGTACTTC,CASSLVGGPTYEQYF
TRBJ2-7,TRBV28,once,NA,TGTGCCAGCAGCACCCCTGCAGGCGAGCAGTACTTC,CASSTPAGEQYF
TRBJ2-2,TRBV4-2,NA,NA,TGTGCCAGCAGCCAAGATTGGAGCGAACCGCAACAGGGTACCGGGGAGCTGTTTTTT,CASSQDWSEPQQGTGELFF
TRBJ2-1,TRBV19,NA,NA,TGTGCCAGTAGTATAGAAAGCCAGGGATTGGTGGAGCAGTTCTTC,CASSIESQGLVEQFF
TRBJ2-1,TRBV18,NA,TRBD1,TGTGCCAGCTCACGGACGCCTGGGACAGGGTTCTACAATGAGCAGTTCTTC,CASSRTPGTGFYNEQFF
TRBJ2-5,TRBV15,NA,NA,TGTGCCACCAGCCTCAGGGCCTCACAAGGGGAGACCCAGTACTTC,CATSLRASQGETQYF
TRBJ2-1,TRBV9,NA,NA,TGTGCCAGCAGCGTATACGGAGACGATGGAGTCTACAATGAGCAGTTCTTC,CASSVYGDDGVYNEQFF
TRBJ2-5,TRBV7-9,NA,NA,TGTGCCAGCAGCCCCGGTTCAGGTGGGGCCGTCGGGACCCAGTACTTC,CASSPGSGGAVGTQYF
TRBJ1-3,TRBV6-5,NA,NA,TGTGCCAGCACCTGGGGCATCGGAAACACCATATATTTT,CASTWGIGNTIYF
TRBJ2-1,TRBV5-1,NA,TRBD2,TGCGCCAGCAGCCCCGGACTAGCGGGAACGGGGCAGTTCTTC,CASSPGLAGTGQFF
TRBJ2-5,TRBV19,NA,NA,TGTGCCAGTAGTATCGGATGGGCCGGTGTGGAGACCCAGTACTTC,CASSIGWAGVETQYF